Listed here is a single T cell receptor (beta chain). Germline and junction disagree at one end, which may indicate a read error. The data were taken from a study of blood T cell repertoires in COVID-19. Germline V gene sequence: CDR1 SSHAT, CDR2 FNYEAQ (reference sequence). This CDR3 has 14 amino acids. Original methodology: Nucleated cell number was recorded as an estimate derived from reference gene primer amplification. TCRdb keeps only in-frame clones here, not all; method: immunoSEQ multiplex PCR. The V and J calls and clone size are taken from that table; D and trimming were inferred from the DNA. The sample gives under 200,000 clones, around nine tenths of which show up once; roughly 3.9% is in the top ten.

The sample consisted of peripheral blood. This chain uses TRBV7-7 with TRBJ2-5, with 10 bases identical to TRBD2. The TCR originated in a man between 18 and 29 years old with active or convalescent COVID-19. The CDR3 protein is CASSSRSGGDFLYF. CDR3 nucleotide sequence: TGTGCTAGCAGCTCGAGAAGCGGGGGGGACTTTCTTTACTTC.